The rows below give T cell receptor beta chains drawn from one sample of a study of early T cells in non-severe SARS-CoV-2 infection. One entry per CDR3 protein results from TCRdb running MiXCR on the 5' RACE reads. The sample contains 30,000 or so distinct CDR3 sequences, 4.5% of which appear only once. Sequencing was carried out using whole blood. Source of these receptors: an adult who was a healthcare worker with PCR-confirmed SARS-CoV-2 infection or an uninfected control (not recorded which). The CDR3 runs from the conserved cysteine through the conserved F or W. The order of the fields is V gene, clone size, D gene, J gene, CDR3 DNA, CDR3 protein. A D gene is named only where the DNA matches it firmly. Size is omitted from some rows. Given values are once, few, many or a class for expanded clones.

V gene: TRBV5-1; clone size: -; D gene: TRBD1; J gene: TRBJ1-1; CDR3 DNA: TGCGCCAGCAGCTTACAGGGGTTCAACACTGAAGCTTTCTTT; CDR3 protein: CASSLQGFNTEAFF
V gene: TRBV7-2; clone size: many; D gene: -; J gene: TRBJ2-5; CDR3 DNA: TGTGCCAGCAGCTCAATGGAGACCCAGTACTTC; CDR3 protein: CASSSMETQYF
V gene: TRBV11-2; clone size: -; D gene: TRBD1; J gene: TRBJ1-6; CDR3 DNA: TGTGCCAGCAGCTTAGTTGGGACAGGGGCGTCACCCCTCCACTTT; CDR3 protein: CASSLVGTGASPLHF
V gene: TRBV28; clone size: few; D gene: TRBD1; J gene: TRBJ1-2; CDR3 DNA: TGTGCCAGCCAGACAGGGGCCTATGGCTACACCTTC; CDR3 protein: CASQTGAYGYTF
V gene: TRBV7-3; clone size: many; D gene: -; J gene: TRBJ1-5; CDR3 DNA: TGTGCCAGCAGCTTACTGGGAGGGACGGGGCCCCAGCATTTT; CDR3 protein: CASSLLGGTGPQHF
V gene: TRBV11-2; clone size: -; D gene: -; J gene: TRBJ2-1; CDR3 DNA: TGTGCCAGCAGCTTGGCTTCCCTTTACAATGAGCAGTTCTTC; CDR3 protein: CASSLASLYNEQFF
V gene: TRBV20-1; clone size: many; D gene: -; J gene: TRBJ1-4; CDR3 DNA: TGCAGTGCTAGGGACCTAAGGTCTGAAAAACTGTTTTTT; CDR3 protein: CSARDLRSEKLFF
V gene: TRBV2; clone size: -; D gene: -; J gene: TRBJ2-3; CDR3 DNA: TGTGCCAGCAGCGTACATGGCACAGATACGCAGTATTTT; CDR3 protein: CASSVHGTDTQYF
V gene: TRBV20-1; clone size: many; D gene: TRBD1; J gene: TRBJ2-3; CDR3 DNA: TGCAGTGCTAGAGCCTGGGACAGGGGAGCGGATACGCAGTATTTT; CDR3 protein: CSARAWDRGADTQYF
V gene: TRBV18; clone size: many; D gene: -; J gene: TRBJ2-1; CDR3 DNA: TGTGCCAGCTCACTAGGAGACTACAATGAGCAGTTCTTC; CDR3 protein: CASSLGDYNEQFF
V gene: TRBV7-8; clone size: many; D gene: -; J gene: TRBJ2-3; CDR3 DNA: TGTGCCAGCAGCTCCAGGCAGCTCATGATAGCATCTACGCAGTATTTT; CDR3 protein: CASSSRQLMIASTQYF
V gene: TRBV6-6; clone size: many; D gene: -; J gene: TRBJ2-3; CDR3 DNA: TGTGCCAGCAGTTACTCGGGCGCGGCAGATACGCAGTATTTT; CDR3 protein: CASSYSGAADTQYF
V gene: TRBV6-6; clone size: few; D gene: -; J gene: TRBJ1-2; CDR3 DNA: TGTGCCAGCCTCGGTTTTGGTTTAAACTATGGCTACACCTTC; CDR3 protein: CASLGFGLNYGYTF
V gene: TRBV10-1; clone size: -; D gene: -; J gene: TRBJ2-2; CDR3 DNA: TGCGCCAGCAGTGAGTCCCGGGCGCCCAACACCGGGGAGCTGTTTTTT; CDR3 protein: CASSESRAPNTGELFF
V gene: TRBV19; clone size: many; D gene: -; J gene: TRBJ1-5; CDR3 DNA: TGTGCCAGTAGGCCTTGGGGAGGGCCTGGCAATCAGCCCCAGCATTTT; CDR3 protein: CASRPWGGPGNQPQHF
V gene: TRBV12-3/TRBV12-4; clone size: -; D gene: TRBD2; J gene: TRBJ2-5; CDR3 DNA: TGTGCCAGCAGGGGACTAGCGGGAGGAGAGACCCAGTACTTC; CDR3 protein: CASRGLAGGETQYF
V gene: TRBV19; clone size: many; D gene: TRBD1; J gene: TRBJ1-2; CDR3 DNA: TGTGCCAGTAGGGGGGACAGGGCCTTAAACTATGGCTACACCTTC; CDR3 protein: CASRGDRALNYGYTF
V gene: TRBV12-3/TRBV12-4; clone size: many; D gene: TRBD1; J gene: TRBJ1-4; CDR3 DNA: TGTGCCAGCAGGAAACAGGGGGCTCATGAAAAACTGTTTTTT; CDR3 protein: CASRKQGAHEKLFF
V gene: TRBV19; clone size: -; D gene: TRBD1; J gene: TRBJ2-7; CDR3 DNA: TGTGCCAGTAGTCACCGGGACAGATGGATAGAGCAGTACTTC; CDR3 protein: CASSHRDRWIEQYF
V gene: TRBV11-2; clone size: -; D gene: -; J gene: TRBJ1-5; CDR3 DNA: TGTGCCAGCAGCCTAGAACCCAATCAGCCCCAGCATTTT; CDR3 protein: CASSLEPNQPQHF
V gene: TRBV5-6; clone size: many; D gene: -; J gene: TRBJ2-3; CDR3 DNA: TGTGCCAGCAGCCGGGGTAGCACAGATACGCAGTATTTT; CDR3 protein: CASSRGSTDTQYF
V gene: TRBV3-2; clone size: -; D gene: -; J gene: TRBJ2-5; CDR3 DNA: TGTGCCAGCAGCCAAGTAGGAGGGACAGAGACCCAGTACTTC; CDR3 protein: CASSQVGGTETQYF
V gene: TRBV19; clone size: medium-sized; D gene: -; J gene: TRBJ2-3; CDR3 DNA: TGTGCCAGTAGTATAGGTCTGCTACCCACAGATACGCAGTATTTT; CDR3 protein: CASSIGLLPTDTQYF
V gene: TRBV24-1; clone size: many; D gene: TRBD2; J gene: TRBJ2-1; CDR3 DNA: TGTGCCACCAGTCCTAGCGGCTTCTCCTACAATGAGCAGTTCTTC; CDR3 protein: CATSPSGFSYNEQFF
V gene: TRBV11-2; clone size: many; D gene: -; J gene: TRBJ2-2; CDR3 DNA: TGTGCCAGCAGCTATAGTACAGGGTTCGGCGGGGAGCTGTTTTTT; CDR3 protein: CASSYSTGFGGELFF
V gene: TRBV12-3/TRBV12-4; clone size: -; D gene: -; J gene: TRBJ2-7; CDR3 DNA: TGTGCCAGCACCTTGGACCGGACTCTCTACGAGCAGTACTTC; CDR3 protein: CASTLDRTLYEQYF
V gene: TRBV7-2; clone size: many; D gene: TRBD1; J gene: TRBJ2-7; CDR3 DNA: TGTGCCAGCAGCTTACTGGGACAGGGGACCTACGAGCAGTACTTC; CDR3 protein: CASSLLGQGTYEQYF
V gene: TRBV25-1; clone size: many; D gene: -; J gene: TRBJ1-5; CDR3 DNA: TGTGCCAGCAGCCCCCGGGGCCATAGCAATCAGCCCCAGCATTTT; CDR3 protein: CASSPRGHSNQPQHF
V gene: TRBV6-6; clone size: many; D gene: -; J gene: TRBJ2-3; CDR3 DNA: TGTGCCAGCAGTTACTCGATCGCGGTTACGCAGTATTTT; CDR3 protein: CASSYSIAVTQYF
V gene: TRBV12-3/TRBV12-4; clone size: many; D gene: -; J gene: TRBJ1-1; CDR3 DNA: TGTGCCAGCCGCCGACGGGAGGACACTGAAGCTTTCTTT; CDR3 protein: CASRRREDTEAFF
V gene: TRBV28; clone size: -; D gene: TRBD2; J gene: TRBJ2-5; CDR3 DNA: TGTGCCAGCAACGGAGCGGGAAGAGAGACCCAGTACTTC; CDR3 protein: CASNGAGRETQYF
V gene: TRBV3-1; clone size: many; D gene: -; J gene: TRBJ1-2; CDR3 DNA: TGTGCCAGCAGCCTCAGGGGTGGCTACACCTTC; CDR3 protein: CASSLRGGYTF
V gene: TRBV7-9; clone size: many; D gene: -; J gene: TRBJ1-6; CDR3 DNA: TGTGCCAGCAGCATAAGACAGGAGCTATCACCCCTCCACTTT; CDR3 protein: CASSIRQELSPLHF
V gene: TRBV10-3; clone size: few; D gene: -; J gene: TRBJ2-1; CDR3 DNA: TGTGCCATCAGTGGTCCGGGCCGGAATGAGCAGTTCTTC; CDR3 protein: CAISGPGRNEQFF
V gene: TRBV7-2; clone size: -; D gene: TRBD1; J gene: TRBJ1-2; CDR3 DNA: TGTGCCAGCAGCTTAGGGCAGGGGGCGTCCGGCTACACCTTC; CDR3 protein: CASSLGQGASGYTF
V gene: TRBV7-9; clone size: many; D gene: -; J gene: TRBJ1-1; CDR3 DNA: TGTGCCAGCAGCTTCCGCACTGAAGCTTTCTTT; CDR3 protein: CASSFRTEAFF
V gene: TRBV6-5; clone size: many; D gene: -; J gene: TRBJ2-4; CDR3 DNA: TGTGCCAGCAGGGAGAGGGACATTCAGTACTTC; CDR3 protein: CASRERDIQYF
V gene: TRBV12-3/TRBV12-4; clone size: few; D gene: TRBD1; J gene: TRBJ2-3; CDR3 DNA: TGTGCCAGCAGTCCCCTGGGACAGGGTGGCACAGATACGCAGTATTTT; CDR3 protein: CASSPLGQGGTDTQYF
V gene: TRBV6-5; clone size: -; D gene: -; J gene: TRBJ2-1; CDR3 DNA: TGTGCCAGCAGTTACCGATTAGGGCACAATGAGCAGTTCTTC; CDR3 protein: CASSYRLGHNEQFF
V gene: TRBV14; clone size: many; D gene: TRBD2; J gene: TRBJ2-1; CDR3 DNA: TGTGCCAGCAATCCTTCCATAGCGGGAGTAGGTTGGAATGAGCAGTTCTTC; CDR3 protein: CASNPSIAGVGWNEQFF
V gene: TRBV12-3/TRBV12-4; clone size: -; D gene: TRBD1; J gene: TRBJ1-6; CDR3 DNA: TGTGCCAGCACCTTGACAGGGAGCTCACCCCTCCACTTT; CDR3 protein: CASTLTGSSPLHF
V gene: TRBV18; clone size: -; D gene: -; J gene: TRBJ1-2; CDR3 DNA: TGTGCCAGCTCACCCTGGGGACTTACTAACTATGGCTACACCTTC; CDR3 protein: CASSPWGLTNYGYTF
V gene: TRBV20-1; clone size: many; D gene: -; J gene: TRBJ1-2; CDR3 DNA: TGCAGTGCTAGAGGCCTGTTAATAGGACCGGCTAACTATGGCTACACCTTC; CDR3 protein: CSARGLLIGPANYGYTF
V gene: TRBV7-2; clone size: few; D gene: -; J gene: TRBJ1-2; CDR3 DNA: TGTGCCAGCAGCTTTTCGACAGGACACTACACCTTC; CDR3 protein: CASSFSTGHYTF
V gene: TRBV5-1; clone size: -; D gene: TRBD1; J gene: TRBJ2-2; CDR3 DNA: TGCGCCAGCAGCACCCGACAGGGGGAGGTAAACACCGGGGAGCTGTTTTTT; CDR3 protein: CASSTRQGEVNTGELFF
V gene: TRBV18; clone size: many; D gene: TRBD1; J gene: TRBJ1-2; CDR3 DNA: TGTGCCAGCTCACCCCAGGGACAGGGGGCGCCCTACACCTTC; CDR3 protein: CASSPQGQGAPYTF
V gene: TRBV12-3/TRBV12-4; clone size: few; D gene: TRBD2; J gene: TRBJ2-1; CDR3 DNA: TGTGCCAGCAGTTTATTAGCGGGAGGGCCTTCCAATGAGCAGTTCTTC; CDR3 protein: CASSLLAGGPSNEQFF
V gene: TRBV5-1; clone size: many; D gene: TRBD2; J gene: TRBJ2-5; CDR3 DNA: TGCGCCAGCAGCTTGGGGCGAGCGGGAGATTCTGAGACCCAGTACTTC; CDR3 protein: CASSLGRAGDSETQYF
V gene: TRBV2; clone size: many; D gene: TRBD2; J gene: TRBJ2-1; CDR3 DNA: TGTGCCAGCAGTGAAGGTCTTGAGCGGGGGGGCCTAAATGAGCAGTTCTTC; CDR3 protein: CASSEGLERGGLNEQFF
V gene: TRBV6-2/TRBV6-3; clone size: many; D gene: -; J gene: TRBJ2-3; CDR3 DNA: TGTGCCAGCAGTTACTTCACAGATACGCAGTATTTT; CDR3 protein: CASSYFTDTQYF